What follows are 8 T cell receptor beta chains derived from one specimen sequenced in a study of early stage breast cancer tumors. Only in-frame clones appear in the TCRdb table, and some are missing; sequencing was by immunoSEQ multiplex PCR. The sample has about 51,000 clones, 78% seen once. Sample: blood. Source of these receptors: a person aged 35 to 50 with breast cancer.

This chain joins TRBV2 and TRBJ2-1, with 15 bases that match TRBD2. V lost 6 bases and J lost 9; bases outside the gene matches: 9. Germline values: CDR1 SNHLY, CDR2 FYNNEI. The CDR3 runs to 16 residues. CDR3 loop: CASSQQGLAGGSEQFF. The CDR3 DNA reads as TGTGCCAGCAGCCAGCAGGGACTAGCGGGGGGCAGTGAGCAGTTCTTC.

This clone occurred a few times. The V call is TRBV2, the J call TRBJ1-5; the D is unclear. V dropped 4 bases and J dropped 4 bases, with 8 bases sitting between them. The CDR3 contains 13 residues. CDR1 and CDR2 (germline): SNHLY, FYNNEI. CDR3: CASSGSHNQPQHF. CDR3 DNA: TGTGCCAGCAGTGGGTCTCATAATCAGCCCCAGCATTTT.

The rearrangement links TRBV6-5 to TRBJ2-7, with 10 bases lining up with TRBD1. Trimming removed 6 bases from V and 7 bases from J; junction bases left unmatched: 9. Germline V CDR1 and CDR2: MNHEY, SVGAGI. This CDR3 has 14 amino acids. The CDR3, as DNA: TGTGCCAGCAGCCCTGACAGGGGGCAGGGGGAGCAGTACTTC. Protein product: CASSPDRGQGEQYF.

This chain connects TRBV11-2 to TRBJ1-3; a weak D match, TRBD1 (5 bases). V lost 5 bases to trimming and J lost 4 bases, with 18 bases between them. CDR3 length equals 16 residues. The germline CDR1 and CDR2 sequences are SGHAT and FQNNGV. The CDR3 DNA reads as TGTGCCAGCAGCCGAGATTCTATAGGGGTCGGAAACACCATATATTTT. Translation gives CASSRDSIGVGNTIYF.

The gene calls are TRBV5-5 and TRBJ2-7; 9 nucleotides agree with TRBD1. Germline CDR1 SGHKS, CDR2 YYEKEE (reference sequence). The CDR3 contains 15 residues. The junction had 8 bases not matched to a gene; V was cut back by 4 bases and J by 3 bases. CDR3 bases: TGTGCCAGCAGCCGTTGGGGGACAGGGAACTACGAGCAGTACTTC. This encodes CASSRWGTGNYEQYF.

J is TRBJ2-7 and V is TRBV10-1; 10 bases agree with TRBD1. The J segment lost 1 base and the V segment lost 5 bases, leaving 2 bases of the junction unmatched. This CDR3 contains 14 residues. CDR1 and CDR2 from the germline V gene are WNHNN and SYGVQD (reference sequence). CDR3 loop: CASSRDRGSYEQYF. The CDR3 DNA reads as TGCGCCAGCAGTCGGGACAGGGGATCCTACGAGCAGTACTTC.

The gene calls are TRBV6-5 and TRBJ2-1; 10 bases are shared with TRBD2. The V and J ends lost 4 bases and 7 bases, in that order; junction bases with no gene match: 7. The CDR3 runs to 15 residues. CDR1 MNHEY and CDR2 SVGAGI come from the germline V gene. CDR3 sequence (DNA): TGTGCCAGCAGTTCTCGGACTAGCGGAGAGAATGAGCAGTTCTTC. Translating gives CASSSRTSGENEQFF.

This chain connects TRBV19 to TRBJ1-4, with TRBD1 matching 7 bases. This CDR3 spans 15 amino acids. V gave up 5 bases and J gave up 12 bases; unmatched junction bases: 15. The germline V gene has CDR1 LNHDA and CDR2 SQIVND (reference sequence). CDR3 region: CASSGGQLTNGELFF. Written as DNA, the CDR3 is TGTGCCAGTAGTGGGGGACAGTTGACAAACGGGGAACTGTTTTTT.